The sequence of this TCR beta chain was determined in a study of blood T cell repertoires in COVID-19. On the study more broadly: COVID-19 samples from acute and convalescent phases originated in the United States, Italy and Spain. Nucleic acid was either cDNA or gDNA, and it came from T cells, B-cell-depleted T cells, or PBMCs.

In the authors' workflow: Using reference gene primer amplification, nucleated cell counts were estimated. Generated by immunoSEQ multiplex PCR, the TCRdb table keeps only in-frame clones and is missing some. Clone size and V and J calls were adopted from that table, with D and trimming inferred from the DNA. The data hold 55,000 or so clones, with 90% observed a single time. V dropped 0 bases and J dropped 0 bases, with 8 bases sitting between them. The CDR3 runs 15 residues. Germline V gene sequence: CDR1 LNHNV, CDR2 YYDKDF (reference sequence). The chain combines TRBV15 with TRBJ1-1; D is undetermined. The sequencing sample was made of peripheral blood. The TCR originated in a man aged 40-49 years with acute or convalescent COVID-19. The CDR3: CATSRDFAVNTEAFF. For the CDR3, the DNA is TGTGCCACCAGCAGAGATTTTGCAGTGAACACTGAAGCTTTCTTT.